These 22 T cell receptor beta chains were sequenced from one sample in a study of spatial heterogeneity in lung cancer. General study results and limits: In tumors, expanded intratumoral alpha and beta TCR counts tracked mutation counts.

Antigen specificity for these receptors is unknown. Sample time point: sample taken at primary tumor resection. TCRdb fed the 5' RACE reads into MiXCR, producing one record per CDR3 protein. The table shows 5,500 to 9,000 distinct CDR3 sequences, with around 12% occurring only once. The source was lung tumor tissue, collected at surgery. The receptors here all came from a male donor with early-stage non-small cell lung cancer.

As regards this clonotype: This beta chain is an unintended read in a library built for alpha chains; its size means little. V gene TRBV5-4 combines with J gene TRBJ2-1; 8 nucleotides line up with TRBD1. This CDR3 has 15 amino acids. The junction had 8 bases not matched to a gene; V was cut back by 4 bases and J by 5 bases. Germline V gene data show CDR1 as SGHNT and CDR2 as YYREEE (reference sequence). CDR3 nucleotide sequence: TGTGCCAGCAGCCTCCGGGACAGGAGCAACAATGAGCAGTTCTTC. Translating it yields CASSLRDRSNNEQFF.

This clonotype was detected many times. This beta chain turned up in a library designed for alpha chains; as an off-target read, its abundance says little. The CDR3, as DNA: TGCGCCAGCAGCTTGGGGCCTAACACTGAAGCTTTCTTT. This translates into CASSLGPNTEAFF. The chain couples TRBV5-1 to TRBJ1-1, with D hard to call. The V gene lost 0 bases and the J gene lost 2 bases, with 5 bases spanning the gap. Germline CDR1 and CDR2: SGHRS and YFSETQ. There are 13 residues in the CDR3.

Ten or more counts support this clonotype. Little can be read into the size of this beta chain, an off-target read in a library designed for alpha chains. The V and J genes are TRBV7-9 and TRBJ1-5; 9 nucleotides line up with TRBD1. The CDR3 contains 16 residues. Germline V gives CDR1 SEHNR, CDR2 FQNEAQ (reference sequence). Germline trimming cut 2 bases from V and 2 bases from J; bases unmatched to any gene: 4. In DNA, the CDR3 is TGTGCCAGCAGCTTATGGACAGGGGACGGCAATCAGCCCCAGCATTTT. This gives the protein CASSLWTGDGNQPQHF.

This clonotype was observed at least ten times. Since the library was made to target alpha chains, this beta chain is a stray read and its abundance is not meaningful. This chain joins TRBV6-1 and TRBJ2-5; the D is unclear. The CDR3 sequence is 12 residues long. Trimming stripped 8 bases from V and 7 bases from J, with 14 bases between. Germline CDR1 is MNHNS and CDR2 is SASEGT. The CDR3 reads CASLWAMGTQYF. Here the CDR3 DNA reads TGTGCCAGCCTCTGGGCAATGGGGACCCAGTACTTC.

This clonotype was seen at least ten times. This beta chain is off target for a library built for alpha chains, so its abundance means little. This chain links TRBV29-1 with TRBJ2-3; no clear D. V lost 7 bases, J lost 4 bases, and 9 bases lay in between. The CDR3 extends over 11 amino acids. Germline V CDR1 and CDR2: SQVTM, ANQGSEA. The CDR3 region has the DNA TGCAGCGCCTCACAGTCAGATACGCAGTATTTT. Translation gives CSASQSDTQYF.

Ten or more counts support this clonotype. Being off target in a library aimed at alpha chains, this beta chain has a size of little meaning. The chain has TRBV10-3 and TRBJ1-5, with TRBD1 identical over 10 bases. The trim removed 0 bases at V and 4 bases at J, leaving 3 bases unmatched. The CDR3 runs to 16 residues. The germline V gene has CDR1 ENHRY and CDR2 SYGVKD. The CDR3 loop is CAISESAGQGNQPQHF. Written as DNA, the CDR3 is TGTGCCATCAGTGAGTCTGCGGGACAGGGGAATCAGCCCCAGCATTTT.

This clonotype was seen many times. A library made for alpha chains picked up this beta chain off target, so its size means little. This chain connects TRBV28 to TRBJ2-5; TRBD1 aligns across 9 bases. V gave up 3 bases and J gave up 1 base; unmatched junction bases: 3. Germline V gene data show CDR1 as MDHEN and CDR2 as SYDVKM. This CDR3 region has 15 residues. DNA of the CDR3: TGTGCCAGCAGTTTGGGGGGACAGGGCCAAGAGACCCAGTACTTC. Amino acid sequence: CASSLGGQGQETQYF.

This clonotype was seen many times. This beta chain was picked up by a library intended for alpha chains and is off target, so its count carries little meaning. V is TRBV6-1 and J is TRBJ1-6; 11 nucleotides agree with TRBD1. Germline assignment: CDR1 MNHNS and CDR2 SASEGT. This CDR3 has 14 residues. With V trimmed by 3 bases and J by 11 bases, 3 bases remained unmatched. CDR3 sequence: CASSDGTGGTPLHF. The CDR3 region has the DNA TGTGCCAGCAGTGATGGGACAGGGGGGACACCCCTCCACTTT.

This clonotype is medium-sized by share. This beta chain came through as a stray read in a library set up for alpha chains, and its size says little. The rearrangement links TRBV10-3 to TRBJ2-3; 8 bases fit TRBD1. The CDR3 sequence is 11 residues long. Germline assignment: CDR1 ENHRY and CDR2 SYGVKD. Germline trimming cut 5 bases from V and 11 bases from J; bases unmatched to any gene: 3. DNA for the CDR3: TGTGCCATCAGTCAGGGGACAGGGCAGTATTTT. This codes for CAISQGTGQYF.

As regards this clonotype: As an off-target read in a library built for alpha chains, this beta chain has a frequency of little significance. The CDR3 DNA reads TGTGCCAGCAGTTTAACCGAGGGGCGTTCACCCCTCCACTTT. Residues: CASSLTEGRSPLHF. V is TRBV27 and J is TRBJ1-6; the D gene is possibly TRBD1 (5 bases). CDR1 and CDR2 (germline): MNHEY, SMNVEV (reference sequence). This CDR3 spans 14 amino acids. The germline V and J ends were trimmed by 2 bases and 9 bases, with 11 bases remaining between them.

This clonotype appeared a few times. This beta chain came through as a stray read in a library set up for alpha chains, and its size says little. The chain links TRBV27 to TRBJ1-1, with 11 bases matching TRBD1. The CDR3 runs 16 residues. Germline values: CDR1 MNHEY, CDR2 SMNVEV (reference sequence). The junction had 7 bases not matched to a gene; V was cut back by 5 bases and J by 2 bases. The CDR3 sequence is CASSPSGTGGNTEAFF. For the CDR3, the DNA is TGTGCCAGCAGTCCCTCCGGGACAGGGGGTAACACTGAAGCTTTCTTT.

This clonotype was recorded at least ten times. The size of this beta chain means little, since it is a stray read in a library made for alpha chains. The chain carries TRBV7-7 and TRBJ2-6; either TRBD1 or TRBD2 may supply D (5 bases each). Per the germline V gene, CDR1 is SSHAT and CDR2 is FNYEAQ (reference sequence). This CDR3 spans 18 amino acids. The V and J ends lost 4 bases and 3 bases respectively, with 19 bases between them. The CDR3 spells CASSYRLPGARGANVLTF. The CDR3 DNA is TGTGCCAGCAGCTACCGACTTCCCGGGGCGCGTGGGGCCAACGTCCTGACTTTC.

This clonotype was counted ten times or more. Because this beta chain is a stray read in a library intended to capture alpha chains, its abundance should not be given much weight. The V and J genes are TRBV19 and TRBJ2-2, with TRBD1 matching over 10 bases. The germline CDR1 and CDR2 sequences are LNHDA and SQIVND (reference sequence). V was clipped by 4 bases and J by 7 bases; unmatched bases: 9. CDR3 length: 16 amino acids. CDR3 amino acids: CASSTTGTGVIGELFF. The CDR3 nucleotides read TGTGCCAGTAGTACAACCGGGACAGGGGTAATCGGGGAGCTGTTTTTT.

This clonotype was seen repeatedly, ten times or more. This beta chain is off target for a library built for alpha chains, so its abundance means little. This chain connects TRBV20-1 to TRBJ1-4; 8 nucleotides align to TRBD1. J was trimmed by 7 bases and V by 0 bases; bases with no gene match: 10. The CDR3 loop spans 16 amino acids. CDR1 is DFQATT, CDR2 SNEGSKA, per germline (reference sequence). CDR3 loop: CSARDTGQGESEKLFF. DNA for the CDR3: TGCAGTGCTAGAGATACCGGACAGGGCGAAAGTGAAAAACTGTTTTTT.

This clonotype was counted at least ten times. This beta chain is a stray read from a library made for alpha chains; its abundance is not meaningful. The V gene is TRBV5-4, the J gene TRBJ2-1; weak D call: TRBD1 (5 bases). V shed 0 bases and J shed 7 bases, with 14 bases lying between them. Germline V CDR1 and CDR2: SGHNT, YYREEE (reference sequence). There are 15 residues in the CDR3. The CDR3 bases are TGTGCCAGCAGCTTGGTGACCTGGGGCTGGAATGAGCAGTTCTTC. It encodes CASSLVTWGWNEQFF. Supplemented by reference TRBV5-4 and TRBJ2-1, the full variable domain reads ETGVTQSPTHLIKTRGQQVTLRCSSQSGHNTVSWYQQALGQGPQFIFQYYREEENGRGNFPPRFSGLQFPNYSSELNVNALELDDSALYLCASSLVTWGWNEQFFGPGTRLTVL.

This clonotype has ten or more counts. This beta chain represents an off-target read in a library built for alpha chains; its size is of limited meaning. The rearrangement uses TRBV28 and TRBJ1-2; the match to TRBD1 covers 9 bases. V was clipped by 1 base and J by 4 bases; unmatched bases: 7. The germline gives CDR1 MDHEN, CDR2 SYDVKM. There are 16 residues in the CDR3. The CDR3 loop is CASSLSGTGYSYGYTF. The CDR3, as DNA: TGTGCCAGCAGTTTATCCGGGACAGGGTATTCCTATGGCTACACCTTC.

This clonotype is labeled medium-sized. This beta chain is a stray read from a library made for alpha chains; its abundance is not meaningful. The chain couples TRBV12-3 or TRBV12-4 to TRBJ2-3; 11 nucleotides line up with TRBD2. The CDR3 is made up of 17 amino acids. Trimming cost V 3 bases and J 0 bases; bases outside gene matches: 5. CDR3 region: CASSLGTSGTSTDTQYF. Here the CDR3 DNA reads TGTGCCAGCAGTTTGGGGACTAGCGGCACTAGCACAGATACGCAGTATTTT.

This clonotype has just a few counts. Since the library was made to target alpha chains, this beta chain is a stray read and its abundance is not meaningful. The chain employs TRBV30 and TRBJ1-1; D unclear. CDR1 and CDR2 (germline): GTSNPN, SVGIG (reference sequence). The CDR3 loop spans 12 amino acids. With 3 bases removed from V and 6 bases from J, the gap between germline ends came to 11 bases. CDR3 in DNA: TGTGCCTGGAGCCTTTTTAACTCTGAAGCTTTCTTT. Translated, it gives CAWSLFNSEAFF.

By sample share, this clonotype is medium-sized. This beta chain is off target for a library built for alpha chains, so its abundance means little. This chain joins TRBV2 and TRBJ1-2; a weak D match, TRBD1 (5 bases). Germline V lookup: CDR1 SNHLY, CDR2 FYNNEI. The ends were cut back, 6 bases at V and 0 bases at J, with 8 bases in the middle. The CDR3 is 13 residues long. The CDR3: CASRTAANYGYTF. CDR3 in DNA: TGTGCCAGCAGGACAGCTGCTAACTATGGCTACACCTTC.

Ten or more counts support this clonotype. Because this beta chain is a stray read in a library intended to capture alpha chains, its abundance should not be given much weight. Here the CDR3 DNA reads TGTGCCAGCAGCTTCCTCTGGGCTAGCGGGGGGGCGGCAGATACGCAGTATTTT. Its translation is CASSFLWASGGAADTQYF. This chain uses TRBV11-2 with TRBJ2-3; TRBD2 agrees at 12 bases. This CDR3 spans 18 amino acids. The germline gives CDR1 SGHAT, CDR2 FQNNGV. The V and J ends lost 3 bases and 4 bases, in that order; junction bases with no gene match: 11.

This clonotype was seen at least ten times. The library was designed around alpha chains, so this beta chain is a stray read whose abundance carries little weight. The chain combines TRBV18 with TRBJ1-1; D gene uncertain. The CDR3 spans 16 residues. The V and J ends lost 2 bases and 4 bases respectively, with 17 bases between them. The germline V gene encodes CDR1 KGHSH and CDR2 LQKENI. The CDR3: CASSPSRKGGGTEAFF. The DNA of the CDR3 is TGTGCCAGCTCACCATCTCGCAAGGGAGGCGGCACTGAAGCTTTCTTT.

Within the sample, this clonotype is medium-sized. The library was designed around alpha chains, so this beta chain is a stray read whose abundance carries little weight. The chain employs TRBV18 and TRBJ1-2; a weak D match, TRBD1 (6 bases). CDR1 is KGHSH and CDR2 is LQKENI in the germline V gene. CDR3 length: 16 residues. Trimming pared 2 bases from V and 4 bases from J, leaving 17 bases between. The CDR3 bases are TGTGCCAGCTCACCAGAGGGGGGGGTCTCCTCCTATGGCTACACCTTC. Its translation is CASSPEGGVSSYGYTF.